A selection of T cell receptor beta chains follows, all from one sample in a study of blood T cell repertoires in COVID-19. Data came from immunoSEQ multiplex PCR; TCRdb stores just in-frame clones and leaves some out. The sample consists of 150,000 to 250,000 clones, roughly 90% of them appearing once. Sequenced material: PBMCs or T cells enriched from blood (not recorded which). These receptors were collected from a woman aged 25 to 39 who had recovered from COVID-19. Both conserved end residues are part of each CDR3. The D gene is left open where the match is weak. Clone sizes are given selectively: once, few, many, or a class where the clone is expanded.

D gene: NA; clone size: NA; V gene: TRBV2; J gene: TRBJ2-6; CDR3 DNA: TGTGCCAGCAGAGGGGCTTACGGGGCCAACGTCCTGACTTTC; CDR3 protein: CASRGAYGANVLTF
D gene: NA; clone size: NA; V gene: TRBV3-1/TRBV3-2; J gene: TRBJ2-2; CDR3 DNA: TGTGCCAGCAGCCAAGGGCCCAGGCTTACGAACACCGGGGAGCTGTTTTTT; CDR3 protein: CASSQGPRLTNTGELFF
D gene: NA; clone size: NA; V gene: TRBV11-3; J gene: TRBJ1-1; CDR3 DNA: TGTGCCAGCAGCCATGCAGGGACAAACACTGAAGCTTTCTTT; CDR3 protein: CASSHAGTNTEAFF
D gene: NA; clone size: NA; V gene: TRBV5-1; J gene: TRBJ2-7; CDR3 DNA: TGCGCCAGCAGCTTCTCTAGTTTTACCTACGAGCAGTACTTC; CDR3 protein: CASSFSSFTYEQYF
D gene: NA; clone size: NA; V gene: TRBV4-2; J gene: TRBJ2-1; CDR3 DNA: TGTGCCAGCAGCCGTTGGACTAATGATGGCTACAATGAGCAGTTCTTC; CDR3 protein: CASSRWTNDGYNEQFF
D gene: NA; clone size: few; V gene: TRBV2; J gene: TRBJ1-1; CDR3 DNA: TGTGCCAGCCGGGAGGGGTTCACTGAAGCTTTCTTT; CDR3 protein: CASREGFTEAFF
D gene: TRBD2; clone size: once; V gene: TRBV5-5; J gene: TRBJ2-7; CDR3 DNA: TGTGCCAGCAGCTCATGGGGATCGGGAGGGGAAATCCGCGATAGCTACGAGCAGTACTTC; CDR3 protein: CASSSWGSGGEIRDSYEQYF
D gene: NA; clone size: few; V gene: TRBV15; J gene: TRBJ2-2; CDR3 DNA: TGTGCCACCAGGAGAACAGCGAACACCGGGGAGCTGTTTTTT; CDR3 protein: CATRRTANTGELFF
D gene: TRBD1; clone size: few; V gene: TRBV29-1; J gene: TRBJ1-4; CDR3 DNA: TGCAGCGTTACCGAGAACAGGGGGACGGGTGAAAAACTGTTTTTT; CDR3 protein: CSVTENRGTGEKLFF
D gene: NA; clone size: NA; V gene: TRBV24-1; J gene: TRBJ2-1; CDR3 DNA: TGTGCCACCAGTGATTTAATCAGGGGTGAGCAGTTCTTC; CDR3 protein: CATSDLIRGEQFF
D gene: NA; clone size: NA; V gene: TRBV19; J gene: TRBJ2-2; CDR3 DNA: TGTGCCAGTAGGGGGAGTAGCGACCTCACCGGGGAGCTGTTTTTT; CDR3 protein: CASRGSSDLTGELFF
D gene: TRBD1; clone size: few; V gene: TRBV4-1; J gene: TRBJ1-6; CDR3 DNA: TGCGCCAGCAGCCAAGCGGGACAGGGAAATTCACCCCTCCACTTT; CDR3 protein: CASSQAGQGNSPLHF
D gene: TRBD2; clone size: NA; V gene: TRBV9; J gene: TRBJ2-1; CDR3 DNA: TGTGCCAGCAGCGTAGAGGGGACTACATACAATGAGCAGTTCTTC; CDR3 protein: CASSVEGTTYNEQFF
D gene: NA; clone size: NA; V gene: TRBV21-1; J gene: TRBJ2-3; CDR3 DNA: TGTGCCAGCAGCAAATTTAAAGGACAAAATACGCAGTATTTT; CDR3 protein: CASSKFKGQNTQYF
D gene: NA; clone size: NA; V gene: TRBV19; J gene: TRBJ1-1; CDR3 DNA: TGTGCCACCCTTTCGTGGGGCAGCAAGACTGAAGCTTTCTTT; CDR3 protein: CATLSWGSKTEAFF
D gene: NA; clone size: NA; V gene: TRBV19; J gene: TRBJ2-1; CDR3 DNA: TGTGCCAGTAGTGCCAATCTCGGCAATGAGCAGTTCTTC; CDR3 protein: CASSANLGNEQFF